The 22 T cell receptor beta chains given below trace back to one sample, sequenced in a study of neoadjuvant anti-PD-1 for oral cavity cancer. Clones were read by immunoSEQ multiplex PCR, and TCRdb kept only the in-frame ones, dropping some. Among several thousand clones listed, just under 60% were seen once. The material sequenced was tumor tissue, taken before nivolumab (anti-PD-1) treatment. The receptors stem from a person between 35 and 79 years old with oral cavity squamous cell carcinoma.

The V gene is TRBV10-1, the J gene TRBJ1-2, with D unclear. This CDR3 comprises 14 residues. Looked up from germline, CDR1 is WNHNN and CDR2 is SYGVQD (reference sequence). Between the trimmed V and J ends, which lost 3 bases and 3 bases, there was a span of 11 bases. This CDR3 reads CASSEEGFDYGYTF. DNA for the CDR3: TGCGCCAGCAGTGAAGAGGGTTTTGACTATGGCTACACCTTC.

This clone was detected a few times. This sequence joins TRBV9 and TRBJ1-1; D is possibly TRBD1 (6 bases). The CDR3 spans 18 residues. Trimming took off 3 bases at V and 8 bases at J, with 29 bases between the two ends. Germline CDR1 SGDLS, CDR2 YYNGEE. The CDR3 coding sequence is TGTGCCAGCAGCGACACTCAACTTCAGGGGAAAGGGGGATCCGAAGCTTTCTTT. Protein: CASSDTQLQGKGGSEAFF.

The V and J genes are TRBV5-1 and TRBJ2-2; tentative D call: TRBD2 (5 bases). Between the trimmed V and J ends, which lost 2 bases and 3 bases, there was a span of 11 bases. CDR1 is SGHRS, CDR2 YFSETQ, per germline. The CDR3 runs 15 residues. The CDR3 reads CASSFAGVDTGELFF. CDR3 coding DNA: TGCGCCAGCAGCTTTGCGGGCGTGGACACCGGGGAGCTGTTTTTT. Drawing the rest from reference TRBV5-1 and TRBJ2-2, the complete variable domain is KAGVTQTPRYLIKTRGQQVTLSCSPISGHRSVSWYQQTPGQGLQFLFEYFSETQRNKGNFPGRFSGRQFSNSRSEMNVSTLELGDSALYLCASSFAGVDTGELFFGEGSRLTVL.

This clone has a handful of counts. The gene calls are TRBV19 and TRBJ2-2, with D maybe TRBD2 (6 bases). The CDR3 has 13 residues. Germline CDR1 reads LNHDA; CDR2 reads SQIVND (reference sequence). Here the CDR3 reads CVCGEPNTGELFF. CDR3 DNA sequence: TGTGTATGCGGGGAACCGAACACCGGGGAGCTGTTTTTT.

This clone turned up a few times. The chain links TRBV6-1 to TRBJ1-4, with D possibly TRBD1 on 5 matching bases. The CDR3 runs 15 residues. With 9 bases removed from V and 4 bases from J, the gap between germline ends came to 18 bases. Germline V CDR1 and CDR2: MNHNS, SASEGT. CDR3 in DNA: TGTGCCAGTCAGCCGGGAGGGGCACTTAATGAAAAACTGTTTTTT. Its translation: CASQPGGALNEKLFF.

CDR3 sequence: CASSAAGTGGYNEQFF. DNA for the CDR3: TGTGCCAGCAGCGCGGCCGGGACAGGGGGGTACAATGAGCAGTTCTTC. The chain links TRBV9 to TRBJ2-1; 11 nucleotides match TRBD1. V gave up 3 bases and J gave up 4 bases; unmatched junction bases: 6. In germline, CDR1 is SGDLS, CDR2 YYNGEE. CDR3 length equals 16 residues.

The rearrangement links TRBV6-6 to TRBJ1-5; 9 nucleotides align to TRBD1. CDR1 MNHNY and CDR2 SVGAGI come from the germline V gene (reference sequence). V dropped 4 bases and J dropped 2; count of bases not matched to a gene: 6. The CDR3 spans 16 residues. CDR3 protein: CASSSGWDRGNQPQHF. CDR3 DNA sequence: TGTGCCAGCAGTTCTGGTTGGGACAGGGGCAATCAGCCCCAGCATTTT.

J is TRBJ1-1 and V is TRBV18, with 12 bases that match TRBD1. With V trimmed by 4 bases and J by 11 bases, 11 bases remained unmatched. The germline V gene encodes CDR1 KGHSH and CDR2 LQKENI. The CDR3 consists of 15 residues. The CDR3 sequence: CASSLPGTGGAEAFF. As DNA, the CDR3 is TGTGCCAGCTCACTACCAGGGACAGGGGGCGCGGAGGCTTTCTTT.

J is TRBJ2-3 and V is TRBV6-5; D possibly corresponds to TRBD2 (7 bases). Looked up from germline, CDR1 is MNHEY and CDR2 is SVGAGI. The CDR3 runs 15 residues. Trimming took 7 bases from V and 3 from J, leaving 17 bases between them. This CDR3 is CASIGGGGSTDTQYF. The CDR3 nucleotides read TGTGCCAGCATTGGGGGGGGCGGGAGTACAGATACGCAGTATTTT.

The chain uses TRBV5-6 and TRBJ2-5; 7 bases are a match to TRBD1. The V gene end was trimmed by 4 bases and the J gene end by 0 bases; junction bases not matched to a gene: 3. The CDR3 runs to 14 residues. Germline V CDR1 and CDR2: SGHDT, YYEEEE. CDR3 sequence: CASSLGTDQETQYF. CDR3 coding DNA: TGTGCCAGCAGCCTTGGGACAGACCAAGAGACCCAGTACTTC.

This clone counts as large (0.1 to 1%). The chain couples TRBV29-1 to TRBJ1-2, with D uncertain. Per germline, CDR1 SQVTM and CDR2 ANQGSEA. The CDR3 spans 12 residues. The V gene lost 4 bases and the J gene lost 4 bases, with 10 bases spanning the gap. CDR3 in amino acids: CSVAPDGYGYTF. In nucleotides, the CDR3 is TGCAGCGTTGCCCCCGACGGCTATGGCTACACCTTC.

This clone was detected only once. This sequence joins TRBV5-6 and TRBJ2-2, with D uncertain. With 1 base removed from V and 3 bases from J, the gap between germline ends came to 7 bases. The CDR3 contains 14 residues. Germline V CDR1 and CDR2: SGHDT, YYEEEE. CDR3 in DNA: TGTGCCAGCAGCTTGCCCACCCACACCGGGGAGCTGTTTTTT. As protein: CASSLPTHTGELFF.

V and J are TRBV4-1 and TRBJ1-2; no firm D call. Germline V lookup: CDR1 MGHRA, CDR2 YSYEKL. The CDR3 contains 14 residues. The V gene lost 1 base and the J gene lost 0 bases, with 6 bases spanning the gap. DNA of the CDR3: TGCGCCAGCAGCCAAGGGAGGGCTAACTATGGCTACACCTTC. The encoded protein is CASSQGRANYGYTF.

The V and J genes are TRBV6-1 and TRBJ1-2; 7 bases are a match to TRBD1. This CDR3 contains 15 residues. Germline CDR1 is MNHNS and CDR2 is SASEGT. Trimming cost V 6 bases and J 7 bases; bases outside gene matches: 14. CDR3 in amino acids: CASSLRQGRAGGYTF. The CDR3 DNA follows: TGTGCCAGCAGCCTGCGACAGGGACGAGCGGGTGGCTACACCTTC.

V usage is TRBV7-3 and J usage is TRBJ1-5; no firm D call. This CDR3 region has 13 residues. Per germline, CDR1 SGHTA and CDR2 FQGTGA. Trimming removed 0 bases from V and 6 bases from J, with 6 bases in between. The CDR3 spells CASSLTEGQPQHF. The CDR3 DNA is TGTGCCAGCAGCTTAACGGAGGGTCAGCCCCAGCATTTT.

This clone was observed a handful of times. This chain joins TRBV10-1 and TRBJ1-2; the match to TRBD1 covers 8 bases. The CDR3 spans 14 residues. The germline CDR1 and CDR2 sequences are WNHNN and SYGVQD (reference sequence). V shed 6 bases, J shed 4 bases, and the junction held 7 bases outside the gene matches. CDR3: CASSPGQDSYGYTF. CDR3 coding DNA: TGCGCCAGCAGCCCGGGACAGGATTCCTATGGCTACACCTTC.

The chain combines TRBV28 with TRBJ1-5; possibly TRBD1 for D (6 bases). Trimming stripped 7 bases from V and 7 bases from J, with 17 bases between. The CDR3 covers 14 residues. Looked up from germline, CDR1 is MDHEN and CDR2 is SYDVKM. As DNA, the CDR3 is TGTGCCAGCACCATCCCGGGACAAACCCAGCCCCAGCATTTT. Translation: CASTIPGQTQPQHF.

The chain combines TRBV21-1 with TRBJ2-3; TRBD1 reflects the table's D call only, with no check against the DNA. TRBV21-1 is deemed a pseudogene. The CDR3 runs 12 residues. The CDR3 coding sequence is TGTGCCAGCAGCATGACATGTGATACGCAGTATTTT. Its protein product is CASSMTCDTQYF.

This clone came up a few times. The chain is built from TRBV10-1 and TRBJ2-5; the match to TRBD2 covers 11 bases. This CDR3 region has 15 residues. Per the germline V gene, CDR1 is WNHNN and CDR2 is SYGVQD (reference sequence). Losses at the gene ends were 9 bases for V and 5 bases for J; bases not matched to a gene: 11. As DNA, the CDR3 is TGCGCCAGGGGACTAGCGGAGAGGCTTTGGGAGACCCAGTACTTC. Translated: CARGLAERLWETQYF.

This clone has more than one count but fewer than ten. The chain uses TRBV11-3 and TRBJ2-1; D might be TRBD2 (5 bases). The CDR3 is 15 residues long. The V end was cut by 2 bases, the J end by 4 bases, with 12 bases between. Germline V gives CDR1 SGHNT, CDR2 YENEEA. As DNA, the CDR3 is TGTGCCAGCAGCTTACAATCGGGGTCGTACAATGAGCAGTTCTTC. Residues: CASSLQSGSYNEQFF.

This clone showed up just a few times. The chain uses TRBV28 and TRBJ2-7; D is unresolved. The CDR3 covers 11 residues. Germline loops: CDR1 MDHEN, CDR2 SYDVKM. Trimming removed 3 bases from V and 6 bases from J, with 6 bases in between. The CDR3 loop is CASSLRLEQYF. The CDR3, as DNA: TGTGCCAGCAGTTTGCGGCTCGAGCAGTACTTC.

The chain is built from TRBV5-1 and TRBJ1-2; TRBD1 agrees at 8 bases. The CDR3 loop spans 15 amino acids. Germline values: CDR1 SGHRS, CDR2 YFSETQ. The J segment lost 8 bases and the V segment lost 3 bases, leaving 12 bases of the junction unmatched. CDR3 sequence (DNA): TGCGCCAGCAGCTGGGAGGACAGGGAAGGTTCCGGCTACACCTTC. Translation: CASSWEDREGSGYTF. Combining the CDR3 with reference TRBV5-1 and TRBJ1-2 gives the whole variable domain KAGVTQTPRYLIKTRGQQVTLSCSPISGHRSVSWYQQTPGQGLQFLFEYFSETQRNKGNFPGRFSGRQFSNSRSEMNVSTLELGDSALYLCASSWEDREGSGYTFGSGTRLTVV.